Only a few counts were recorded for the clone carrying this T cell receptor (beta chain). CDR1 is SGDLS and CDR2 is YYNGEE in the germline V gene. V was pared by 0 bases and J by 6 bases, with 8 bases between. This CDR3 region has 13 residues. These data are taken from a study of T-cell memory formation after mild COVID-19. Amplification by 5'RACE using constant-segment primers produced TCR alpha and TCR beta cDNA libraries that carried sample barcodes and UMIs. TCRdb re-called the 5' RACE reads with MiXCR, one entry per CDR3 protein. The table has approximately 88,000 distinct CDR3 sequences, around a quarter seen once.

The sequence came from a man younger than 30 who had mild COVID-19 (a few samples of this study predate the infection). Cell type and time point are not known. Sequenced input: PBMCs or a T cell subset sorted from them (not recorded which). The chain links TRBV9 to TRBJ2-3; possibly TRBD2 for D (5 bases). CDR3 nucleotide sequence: TGTGCCAGCAGCGTAGTTTCGGGGGATACGCAGTATTTT. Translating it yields CASSVVSGDTQYF. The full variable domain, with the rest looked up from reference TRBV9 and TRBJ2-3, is DSGVTQTPKHLITATGQRVTLRCSPRSGDLSVYWYQQSLDQGLQFLIQYYNGEERAKGNILERFSAQQFPDLHSELNLSSLELGDSALYFCASSVVSGDTQYFGPGTRLTVL.